This TCR beta chain was retrieved from a study of CD8 T cells in ankylosing spondylitis. Study-level points and caveats: As reported, disease-linked clones showed significant enrichment in matched ankylosing spondylitis synovial fluid. Ankylosing spondylitis blood seemed to carry a telltale TCR beta motif made of eight or nine highly homologous variants.

The germline V gene encodes CDR1 SQVTM and CDR2 ANQGSEA. V was trimmed by 4 bases and J by 5 bases, leaving 17 bases between them. The CDR3 extends over 14 amino acids. This clonotype was observed at least ten times. Its antigen is not known. One entry per CDR3 protein, called by TCRdb with MiXCR from the 5' RACE reads. The repertoire holds about 840,000 distinct CDR3 sequences, with 12% as singletons. The sequence was obtained from a male donor with ankylosing spondylitis. J is TRBJ1-2 and V is TRBV29-1; possibly TRBD1 for D (5 bases). The sequenced sample was blood, either unsorted or a sorted T cell fraction (not recorded which). In nucleotides, the CDR3 is TGCAGCGTTGGGGGCAGGCTCGGAAATTATGGCTACACCTTC. This gives the protein CSVGGRLGNYGYTF. The full variable domain, rest sourced from reference TRBV29-1 and TRBJ1-2, is SAVISQKPSRDICQRGTSLTIQCQVDSQVTMMFWYRQQPGQSLTLIATANQGSEATYESGFVIDKFPISRPNLTFSTLTVSNMSPEDSSIYLCSVGGRLGNYGYTFGSGTRLTVV.